The present TCR beta chain was sequenced within a study of post-analysis software for immune sequencing data. Unique molecular identifiers had been added to the TCR beta cDNA libraries. Yield was roughly 0.5 million cDNA molecules from around 0.96 to 9.9 million T cells. TCRdb reprocessed the PCR reads with MiXCR, giving one entry per CDR3 protein. The repertoire includes approximately 730,000 distinct CDR3 sequences, 46% of them detected once, and over 4.5% sits in the top ten. Study-wide results and caveats: Samples made in the same batch grouped tightly together by F measure. Patients had higher frequencies than controls of about five TRBV segments, including TRBV5-6, TRBV5-1 and TRBV20-1. People with multiple sclerosis had a significantly lower normalized Chao1 diversity than controls did.

The CDR3 is 14 residues long. Trimming took 9 bases from V and 1 from J; bases not matched to a gene: 4. The V gene's germline CDR1 is PRHDT and CDR2 FYEKMQ (reference sequence). Comment on this clonotype: As yet, its antigen is unknown.

Sequences were obtained from blood. The chain recombines TRBV13 with TRBJ2-1, with 9 bases lining up with TRBD2. This sequence originates from a girl under 18 with multiple sclerosis. This chain's CDR3 is CASSSGESYNEQFF. The DNA for the CDR3 is TGTGCCAGTTCTAGCGGGGAGTCCTACAATGAGCAGTTCTTC.